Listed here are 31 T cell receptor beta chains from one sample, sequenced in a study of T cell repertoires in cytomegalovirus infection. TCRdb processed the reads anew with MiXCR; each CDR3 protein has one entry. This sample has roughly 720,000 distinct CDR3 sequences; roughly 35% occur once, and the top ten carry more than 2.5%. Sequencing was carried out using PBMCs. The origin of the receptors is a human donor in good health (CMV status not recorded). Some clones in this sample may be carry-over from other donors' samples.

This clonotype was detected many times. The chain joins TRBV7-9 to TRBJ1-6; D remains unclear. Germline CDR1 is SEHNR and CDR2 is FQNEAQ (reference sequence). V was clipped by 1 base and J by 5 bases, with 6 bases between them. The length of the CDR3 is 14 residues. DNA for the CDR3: TGTGCCAGCAGCTTAGGGCAGGATAATTCACCCCTCCACTTT. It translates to CASSLGQDNSPLHF.

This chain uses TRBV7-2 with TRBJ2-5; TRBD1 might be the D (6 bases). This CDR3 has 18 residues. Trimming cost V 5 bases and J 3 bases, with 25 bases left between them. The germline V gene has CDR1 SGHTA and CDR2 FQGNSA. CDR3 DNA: TGTGCCAGCAGCCTATTTAGGGGCAGCACAGGGCGAAAAGAGACCCAGTACTTC. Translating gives CASSLFRGSTGRKETQYF.

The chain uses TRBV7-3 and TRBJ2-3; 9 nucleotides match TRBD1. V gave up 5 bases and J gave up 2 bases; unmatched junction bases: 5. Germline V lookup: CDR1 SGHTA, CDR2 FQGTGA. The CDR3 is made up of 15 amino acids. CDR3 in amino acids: CASSGTGSPTDTQYF. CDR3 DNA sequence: TGTGCCAGCAGCGGGACAGGGAGTCCCACAGATACGCAGTATTTT.

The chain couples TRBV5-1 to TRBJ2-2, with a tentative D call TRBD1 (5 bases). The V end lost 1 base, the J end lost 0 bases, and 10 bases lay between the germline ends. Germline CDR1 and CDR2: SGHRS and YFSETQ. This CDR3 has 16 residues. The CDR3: CASSLRAGPNTGELFF. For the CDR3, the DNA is TGCGCCAGCAGCTTGAGGGCAGGGCCGAACACCGGGGAGCTGTTTTTT.

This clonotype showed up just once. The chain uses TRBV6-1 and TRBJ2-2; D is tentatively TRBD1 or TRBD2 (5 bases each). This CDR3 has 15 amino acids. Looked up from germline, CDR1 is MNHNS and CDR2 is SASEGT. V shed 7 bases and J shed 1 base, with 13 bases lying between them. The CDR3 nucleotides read TGTGCCAGCAAAACCGGGACGGAGAACACCGGGGAGCTGTTTTTT. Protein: CASKTGTENTGELFF.

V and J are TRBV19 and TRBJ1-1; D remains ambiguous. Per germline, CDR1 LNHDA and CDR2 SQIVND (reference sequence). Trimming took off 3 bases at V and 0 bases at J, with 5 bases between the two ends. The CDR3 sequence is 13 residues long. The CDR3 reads CASSISVNTEAFF. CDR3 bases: TGTGCCAGTAGTATTTCAGTGAACACTGAAGCTTTCTTT.

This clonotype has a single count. CDR3 nucleotides: TGCAGCGTTGATACGGGTGACAGGGCCTACGAGCAGTACTTC. Translating gives CSVDTGDRAYEQYF. The V gene is TRBV29-1, the J gene TRBJ2-7, with 7 bases that match TRBD1. This CDR3 contains 14 residues. The germline V gene has CDR1 SQVTM and CDR2 ANQGSEA. Trimming took 3 bases from V and 2 from J; bases not matched to a gene: 7.

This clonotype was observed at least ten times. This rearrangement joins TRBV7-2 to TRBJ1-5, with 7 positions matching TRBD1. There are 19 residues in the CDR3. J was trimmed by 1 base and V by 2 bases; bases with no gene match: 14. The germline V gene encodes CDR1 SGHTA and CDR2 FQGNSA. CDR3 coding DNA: TGTGCCAGCAGCTTAACCGGGACAGCGATTCTAGGGAGCAATCAGCCCCAGCATTTT. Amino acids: CASSLTGTAILGSNQPQHF.

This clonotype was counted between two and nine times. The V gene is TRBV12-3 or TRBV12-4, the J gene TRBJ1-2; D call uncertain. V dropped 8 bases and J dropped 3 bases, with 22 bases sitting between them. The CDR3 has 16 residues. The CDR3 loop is CASSQTSLGFYYGYTF. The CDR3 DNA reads TGTGCCAGCTCCCAAACCTCACTCGGGTTTTACTATGGCTACACCTTC.

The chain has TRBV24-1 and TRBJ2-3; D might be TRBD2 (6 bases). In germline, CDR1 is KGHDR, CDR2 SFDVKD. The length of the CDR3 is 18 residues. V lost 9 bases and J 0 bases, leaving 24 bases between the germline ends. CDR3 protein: CATVPDGSGPASTDTQYF. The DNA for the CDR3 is TGTGCCACCGTACCTGATGGTAGCGGACCAGCTAGCACAGATACGCAGTATTTT.

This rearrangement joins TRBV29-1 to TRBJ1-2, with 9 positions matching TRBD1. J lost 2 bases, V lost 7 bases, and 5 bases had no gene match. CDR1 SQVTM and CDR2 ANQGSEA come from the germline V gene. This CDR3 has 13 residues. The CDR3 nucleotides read TGCAGCGCCCCGGGACAGGGAAACTATGGCTACACCTTC. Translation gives CSAPGQGNYGYTF. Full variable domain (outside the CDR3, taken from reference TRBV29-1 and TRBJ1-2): SAVISQKPSRDICQRGTSLTIQCQVDSQVTMMFWYRQQPGQSLTLIATANQGSEATYESGFVIDKFPISRPNLTFSTLTVSNMSPEDSSIYLCSAPGQGNYGYTFGSGTRLTVV.

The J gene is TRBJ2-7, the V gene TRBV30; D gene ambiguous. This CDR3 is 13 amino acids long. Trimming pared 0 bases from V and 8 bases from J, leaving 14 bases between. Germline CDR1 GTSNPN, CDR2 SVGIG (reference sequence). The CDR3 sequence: CAWSVMAGRKQYF. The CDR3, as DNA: TGTGCCTGGAGTGTAATGGCAGGTAGAAAGCAGTACTTC. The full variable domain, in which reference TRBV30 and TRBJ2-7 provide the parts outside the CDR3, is SQTIHQWPATLVQPVGSPLSLECTVEGTSNPNLYWYRQAAGRGLQLLFYSVGIGQISSEVPQNLSASRPQDRQFILSSKKLLLSDSGFYLCAWSVMAGRKQYFGPGTRLTVT.

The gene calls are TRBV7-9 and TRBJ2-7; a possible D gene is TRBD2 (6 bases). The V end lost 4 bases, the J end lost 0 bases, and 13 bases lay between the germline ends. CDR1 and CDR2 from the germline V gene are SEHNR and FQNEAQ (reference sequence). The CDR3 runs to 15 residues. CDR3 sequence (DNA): TGTGCCAGCAGCTCGAGGGACTTAAGCTCCTACGAGCAGTACTTC. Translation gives CASSSRDLSSYEQYF.

The chain's CDR3 is CASSAGGRPSTDTQYF. Written as DNA, the CDR3 is TGTGCCAGCAGTGCAGGTGGTCGGCCTAGCACAGATACGCAGTATTTT. The chain links TRBV12-3 or TRBV12-4 to TRBJ2-3; D call uncertain. Deletions cut 5 bases from V and 0 bases from J, with 15 bases between. The CDR3 has 16 amino acids.

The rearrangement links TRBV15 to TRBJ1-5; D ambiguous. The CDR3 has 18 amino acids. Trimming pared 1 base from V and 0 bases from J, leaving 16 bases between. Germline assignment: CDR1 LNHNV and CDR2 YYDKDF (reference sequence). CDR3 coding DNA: TGTGCCACCAGCAGAGGACAAGGGCCGGCGATTAGCAATCAGCCCCAGCATTTT. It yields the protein CATSRGQGPAISNQPQHF.

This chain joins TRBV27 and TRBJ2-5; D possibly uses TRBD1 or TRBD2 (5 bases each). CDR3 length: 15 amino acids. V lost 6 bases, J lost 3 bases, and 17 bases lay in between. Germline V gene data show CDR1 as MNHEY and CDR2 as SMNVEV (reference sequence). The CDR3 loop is CASSRPGTAEETQYF. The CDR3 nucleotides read TGTGCCAGCAGCCGTCCCGGGACGGCAGAAGAGACCCAGTACTTC.

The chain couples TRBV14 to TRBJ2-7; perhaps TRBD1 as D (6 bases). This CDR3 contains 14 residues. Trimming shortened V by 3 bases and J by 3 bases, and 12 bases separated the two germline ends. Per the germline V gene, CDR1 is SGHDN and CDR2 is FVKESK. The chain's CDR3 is CASSHRDTYYEQYF. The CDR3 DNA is TGTGCCAGCAGCCACCGGGACACGTACTACGAGCAGTACTTC.

The CDR3 DNA follows: TGTGCCAGCAGCCCGAGGATAGGACAAGATGAAAAACTGTTTTTT. This codes for CASSPRIGQDEKLFF. The chain joins TRBV28 to TRBJ1-4, with D possibly being TRBD1 (5 bases). V lost 6 bases and J lost 6, with 17 bases in between. The V gene's germline CDR1 is MDHEN and CDR2 SYDVKM. This CDR3 region has 15 residues.

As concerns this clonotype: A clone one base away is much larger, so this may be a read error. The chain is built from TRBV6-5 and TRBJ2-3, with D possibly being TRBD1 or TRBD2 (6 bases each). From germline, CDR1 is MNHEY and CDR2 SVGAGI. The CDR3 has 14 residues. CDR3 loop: CASRWRGSTDPQYF. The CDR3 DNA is TGTGCCAGCAGATGGAGGGGGAGTACAGATCCGCAGTATTTT.

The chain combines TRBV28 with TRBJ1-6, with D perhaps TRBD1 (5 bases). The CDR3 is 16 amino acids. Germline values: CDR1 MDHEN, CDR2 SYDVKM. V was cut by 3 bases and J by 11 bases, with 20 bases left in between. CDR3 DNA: TGTGCCAGCAGTTTTCCAACAGGTCTCTCTTCTCCACCCCTCCACTTT. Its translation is CASSFPTGLSSPPLHF.

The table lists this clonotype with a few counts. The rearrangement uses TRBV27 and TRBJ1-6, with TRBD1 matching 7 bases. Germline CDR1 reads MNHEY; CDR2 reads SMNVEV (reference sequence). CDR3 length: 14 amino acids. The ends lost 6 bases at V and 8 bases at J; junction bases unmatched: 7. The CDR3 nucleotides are TGTGCCAGCAGCCCCGGGACAGACTATTCACCCCTCCACTTT. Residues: CASSPGTDYSPLHF.

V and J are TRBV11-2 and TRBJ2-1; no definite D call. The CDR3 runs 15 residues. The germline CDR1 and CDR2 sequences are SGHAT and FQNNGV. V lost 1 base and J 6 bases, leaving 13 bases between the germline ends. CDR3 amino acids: CASSLGFLVRNEQFF. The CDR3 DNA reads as TGTGCCAGCAGCTTAGGATTTCTTGTGCGCAATGAGCAGTTCTTC.

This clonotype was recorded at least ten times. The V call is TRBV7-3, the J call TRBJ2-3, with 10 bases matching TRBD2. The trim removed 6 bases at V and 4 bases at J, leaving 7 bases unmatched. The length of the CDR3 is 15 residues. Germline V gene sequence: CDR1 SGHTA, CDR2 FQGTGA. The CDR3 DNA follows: TGTGCCAGCAGTTTGAGCGGGGGGGCGGCAGATACGCAGTATTTT. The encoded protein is CASSLSGGAADTQYF. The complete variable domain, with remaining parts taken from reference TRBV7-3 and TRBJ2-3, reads GAGVSQTPSNKVTEKGKYVELRCDPISGHTALYWYRQSLGQGPEFLIYFQGTGAADDSGLPNDRFFAVRPEGSVSTLKIQRTERGDSAVYLCASSLSGGAADTQYFGPGTRLTVL.

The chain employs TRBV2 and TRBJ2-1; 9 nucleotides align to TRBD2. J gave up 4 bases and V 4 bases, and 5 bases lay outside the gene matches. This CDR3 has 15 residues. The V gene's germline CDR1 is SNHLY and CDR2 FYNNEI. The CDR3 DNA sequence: TGTGCCAGCAGTGGAGGACTAGCGCTTTACAATGAGCAGTTCTTC. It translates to CASSGGLALYNEQFF.

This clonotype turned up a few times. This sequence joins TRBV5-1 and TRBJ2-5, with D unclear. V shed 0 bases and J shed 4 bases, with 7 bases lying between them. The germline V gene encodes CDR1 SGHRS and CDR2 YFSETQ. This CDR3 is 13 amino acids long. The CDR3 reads CASSLVPGETQYF. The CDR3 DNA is TGCGCCAGCAGCTTGGTCCCGGGAGAGACCCAGTACTTC.

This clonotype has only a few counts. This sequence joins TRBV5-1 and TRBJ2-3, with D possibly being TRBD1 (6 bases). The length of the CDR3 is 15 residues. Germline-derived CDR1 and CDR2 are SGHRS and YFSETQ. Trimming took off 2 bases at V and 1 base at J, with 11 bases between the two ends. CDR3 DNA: TGCGCCAGCAGCTTACAGGGTCTCCGCACAGATACGCAGTATTTT. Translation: CASSLQGLRTDTQYF.

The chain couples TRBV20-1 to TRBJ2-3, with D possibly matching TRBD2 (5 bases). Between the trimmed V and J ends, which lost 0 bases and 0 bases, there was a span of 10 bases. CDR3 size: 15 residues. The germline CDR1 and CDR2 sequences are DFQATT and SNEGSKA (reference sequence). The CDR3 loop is CSARDGRVSTDTQYF. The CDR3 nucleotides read TGCAGTGCTAGAGATGGGCGGGTGAGCACAGATACGCAGTATTTT.

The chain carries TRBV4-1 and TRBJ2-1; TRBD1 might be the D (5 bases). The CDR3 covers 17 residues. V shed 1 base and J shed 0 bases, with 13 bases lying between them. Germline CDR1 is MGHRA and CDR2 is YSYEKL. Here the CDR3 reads CASSQGGAGISYNEQFF. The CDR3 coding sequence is TGCGCCAGCAGCCAAGGGGGCGCAGGGATCTCCTACAATGAGCAGTTCTTC.

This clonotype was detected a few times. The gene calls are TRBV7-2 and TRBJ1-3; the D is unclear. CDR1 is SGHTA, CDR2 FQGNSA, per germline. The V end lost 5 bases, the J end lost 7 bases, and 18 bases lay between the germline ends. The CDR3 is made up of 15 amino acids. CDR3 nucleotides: TGTGCCAGCAGCGCGAGCTGGAGACAAGTCAACACCATATATTTT. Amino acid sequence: CASSASWRQVNTIYF.

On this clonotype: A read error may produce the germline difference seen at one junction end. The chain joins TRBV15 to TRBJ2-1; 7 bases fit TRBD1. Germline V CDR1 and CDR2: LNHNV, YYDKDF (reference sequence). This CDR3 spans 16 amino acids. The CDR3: CATSRDRSPGGNEPFF. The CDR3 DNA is TGTGCAACCAGCAGAGATAGGTCGCCAGGGGGAAATGAGCCGTTCTTC.

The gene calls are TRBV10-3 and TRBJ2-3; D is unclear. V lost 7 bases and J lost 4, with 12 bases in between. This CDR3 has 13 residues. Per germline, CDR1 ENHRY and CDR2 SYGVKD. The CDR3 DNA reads TGTGCCATCAAAAGCGTGGGATCAGATACGCAGTATTTT. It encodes CAIKSVGSDTQYF.